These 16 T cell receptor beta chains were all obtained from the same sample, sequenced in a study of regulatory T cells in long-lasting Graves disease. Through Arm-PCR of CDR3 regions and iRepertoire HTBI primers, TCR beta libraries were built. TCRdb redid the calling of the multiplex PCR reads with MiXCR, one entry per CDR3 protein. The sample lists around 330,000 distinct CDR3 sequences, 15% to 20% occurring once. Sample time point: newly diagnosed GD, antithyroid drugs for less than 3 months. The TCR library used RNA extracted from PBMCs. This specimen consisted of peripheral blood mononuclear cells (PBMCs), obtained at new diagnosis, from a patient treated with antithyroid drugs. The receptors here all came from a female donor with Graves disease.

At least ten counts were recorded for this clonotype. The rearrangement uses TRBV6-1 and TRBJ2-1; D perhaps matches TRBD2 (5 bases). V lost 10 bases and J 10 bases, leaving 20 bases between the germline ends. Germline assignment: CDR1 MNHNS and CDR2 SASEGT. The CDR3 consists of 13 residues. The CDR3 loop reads CATVGWLGREQFF. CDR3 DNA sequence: TGTGCCACGGTCGGATGGTTGGGGAGAGAGCAGTTCTTC.

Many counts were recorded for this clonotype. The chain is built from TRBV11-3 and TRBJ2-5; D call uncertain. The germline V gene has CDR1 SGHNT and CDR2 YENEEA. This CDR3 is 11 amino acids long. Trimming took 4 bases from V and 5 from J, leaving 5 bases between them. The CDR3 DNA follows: TGTGCCAGCAGCTCCGTCGAGACCCAGTACTTC. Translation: CASSSVETQYF.

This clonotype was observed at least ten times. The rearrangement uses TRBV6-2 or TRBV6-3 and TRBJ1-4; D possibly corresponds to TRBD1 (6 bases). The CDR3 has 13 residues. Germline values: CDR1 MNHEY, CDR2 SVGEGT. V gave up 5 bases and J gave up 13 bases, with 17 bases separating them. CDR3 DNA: TGTGCCAGCAGTAGGGGGTCCCATGGTGGACTGTTTTTT. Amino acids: CASSRGSHGGLFF.

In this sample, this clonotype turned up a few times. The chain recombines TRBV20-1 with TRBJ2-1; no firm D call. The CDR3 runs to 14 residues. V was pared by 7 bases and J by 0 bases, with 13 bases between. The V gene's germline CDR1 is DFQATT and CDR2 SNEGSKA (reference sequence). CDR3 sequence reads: CSGTLGSSYNEQFF. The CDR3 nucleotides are TGCAGTGGGACGCTTGGAAGCTCCTACAATGAGCAGTTCTTC.

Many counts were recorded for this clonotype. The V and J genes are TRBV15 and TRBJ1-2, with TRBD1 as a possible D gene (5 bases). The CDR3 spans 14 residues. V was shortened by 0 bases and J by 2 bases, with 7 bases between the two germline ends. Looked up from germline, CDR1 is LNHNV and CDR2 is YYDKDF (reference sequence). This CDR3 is CATSRDQGNYGYTF. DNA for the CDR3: TGTGCCACCAGCAGAGATCAGGGAAACTATGGCTACACCTTC.

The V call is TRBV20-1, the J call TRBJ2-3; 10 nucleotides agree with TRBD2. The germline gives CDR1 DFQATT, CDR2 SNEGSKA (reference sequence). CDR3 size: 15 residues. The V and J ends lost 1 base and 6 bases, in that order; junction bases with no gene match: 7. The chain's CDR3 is CSARGPSGSRDTQYF. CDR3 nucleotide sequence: TGCAGTGCTAGAGGCCCTAGCGGGAGCCGGGATACGCAGTATTTT.

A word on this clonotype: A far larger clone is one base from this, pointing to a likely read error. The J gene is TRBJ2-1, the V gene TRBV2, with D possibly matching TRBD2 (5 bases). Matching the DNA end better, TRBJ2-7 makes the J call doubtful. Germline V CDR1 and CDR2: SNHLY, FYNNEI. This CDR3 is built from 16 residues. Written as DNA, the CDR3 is TGTGCCAGCAGTGAATCACGGGGAAGGGTTGAGAACGAGCAGTACTTC. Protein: CASSESRGRVENEQYF.

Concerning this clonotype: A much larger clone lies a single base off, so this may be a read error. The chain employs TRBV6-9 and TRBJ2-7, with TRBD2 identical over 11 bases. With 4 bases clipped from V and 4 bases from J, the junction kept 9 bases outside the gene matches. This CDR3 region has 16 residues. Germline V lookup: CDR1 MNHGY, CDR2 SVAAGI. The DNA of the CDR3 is TGTGCCAGCAGTTCGAGGCTAGCGGGAGGCGGGTACGAGCAGTACTTC. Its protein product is CASSSRLAGGGYEQYF.

The CDR3 sequence is CASSTARDRLFF. The DNA for the CDR3 is TGTGCCAGCAGCACGGCGAGGGACAGGCTGTTTTTT. This sequence joins TRBV11-2 and TRBJ1-4; 8 bases are shared with TRBD1. The CDR3 has 12 amino acids. Per the germline V gene, CDR1 is SGHAT and CDR2 is FQNNGV. With V trimmed by 5 bases and J by 14 bases, 7 bases remained unmatched.

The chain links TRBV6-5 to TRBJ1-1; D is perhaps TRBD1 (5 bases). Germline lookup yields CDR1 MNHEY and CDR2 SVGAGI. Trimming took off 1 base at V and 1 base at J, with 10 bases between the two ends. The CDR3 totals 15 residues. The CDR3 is CASSYFGDGNTEAFF. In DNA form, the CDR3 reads TGTGCCAGCAGTTACTTCGGGGACGGGAACACTGAAGCTTTCTTT.

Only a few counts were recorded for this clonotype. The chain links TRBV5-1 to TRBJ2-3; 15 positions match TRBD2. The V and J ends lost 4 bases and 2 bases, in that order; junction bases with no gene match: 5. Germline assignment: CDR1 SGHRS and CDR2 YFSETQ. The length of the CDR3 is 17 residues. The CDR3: CASSPGLAGGYTDTQYF. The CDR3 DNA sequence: TGCGCCAGCAGCCCGGGACTAGCGGGAGGCTACACAGATACGCAGTATTTT.

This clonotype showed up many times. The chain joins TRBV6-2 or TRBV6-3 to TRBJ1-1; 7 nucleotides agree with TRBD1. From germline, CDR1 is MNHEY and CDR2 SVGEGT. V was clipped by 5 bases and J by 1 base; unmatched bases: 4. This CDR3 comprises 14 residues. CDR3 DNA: TGTGCCAGCAGTACTCGACAGGGGAACACTGAAGCTTTCTTT. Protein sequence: CASSTRQGNTEAFF.

The DNA for the CDR3 is TGTGCCAGCAGTTACTCGAACGGGAAGGGAGAGACCCAGTACTTC. It is translated as CASSYSNGKGETQYF. The rearrangement joins TRBV6-5 to TRBJ2-5; D is possibly TRBD2 (5 bases). Germline V gene lookup returns CDR1 MNHEY and CDR2 SVGAGI. The CDR3 is 15 amino acids. V shed 0 bases and J shed 4 bases, with 12 bases lying between them.

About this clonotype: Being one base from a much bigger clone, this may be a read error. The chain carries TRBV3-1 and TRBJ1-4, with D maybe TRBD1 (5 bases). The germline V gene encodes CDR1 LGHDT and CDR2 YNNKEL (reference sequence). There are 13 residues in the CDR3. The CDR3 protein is CASTQDWGEKLFF. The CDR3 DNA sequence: TGTGCCAGCACCCAAGATTGGGGGGAAAAACTGTTTTTT.

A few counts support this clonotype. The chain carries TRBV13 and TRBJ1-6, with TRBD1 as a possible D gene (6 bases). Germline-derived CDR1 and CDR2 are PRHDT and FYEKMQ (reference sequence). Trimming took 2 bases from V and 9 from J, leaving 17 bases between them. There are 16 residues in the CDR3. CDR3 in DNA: TGTGCCAGCAGCTTATCGTCCGGGGGCAGAAGTTCACCCCTCCACTTT. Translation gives CASSLSSGGRSSPLHF.

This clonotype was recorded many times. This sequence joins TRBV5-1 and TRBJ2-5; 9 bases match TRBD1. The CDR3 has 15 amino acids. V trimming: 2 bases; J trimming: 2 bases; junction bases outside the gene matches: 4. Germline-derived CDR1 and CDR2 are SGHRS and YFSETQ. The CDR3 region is CASSFGDRGQETQYF. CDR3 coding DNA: TGCGCCAGCAGCTTTGGAGACAGGGGGCAAGAGACCCAGTACTTC.